This T cell receptor beta chain was profiled in a study of blood T cell repertoires in COVID-19. Study at large: Italy, Spain and the United States were the sources of the convalescent and acute COVID-19 samples. T cells, B-cell-depleted T cells, or PBMCs provided the cDNA or gDNA that served as material.

The CDR3 totals 17 residues. The germline V and J ends were trimmed by 0 bases and 1 base, with 16 bases remaining between them. CDR1 and CDR2 from the germline V gene are SGHRS and YFSETQ. As originally analysed: For nucleated cells, counts were estimated from reference gene primer amplification. TCRdb's table, derived via immunoSEQ multiplex PCR, lists solely in-frame clones and lacks some. V and J calls and clone size are as listed in that table; D and trimming were resolved from the DNA. The sample shows around 310,000 clones, about 88% of them seen only once. The chain carries TRBV5-1 and TRBJ2-5, with D possibly matching TRBD2 (6 bases). The sample taken for sequencing was peripheral blood. The clonotype originates from a woman aged 55-69 years with acute or convalescent COVID-19. This CDR3 is CASSLAATSSRQETQYF. In DNA form, the CDR3 reads TGCGCCAGCAGCTTGGCCGCGACTAGTTCGCGCCAAGAGACCCAGTACTTC.